This T cell receptor beta chain was recorded in a study of tissue T cells after allogeneic stem cell transplantation. Only in-frame clones appear in the TCRdb table, and some are missing; sequencing was by immunoSEQ multiplex PCR. The sample contains about 210 clones, 73% of which appear only once. Turning to this clone: The antigen is unknown.

This research-autopsy study prospectively enrolled adult allogeneic hematopoietic cell transplant recipients with steroid-refractory graft-versus-host disease. The study's findings and limits: Shared clones across patients were few; motif clustering revealed tissue-specific shared signatures. Limitations included a small, clinically heterogeneous cohort and limited sampling depth. TCR repertoires tracked anatomic similarity, regardless of disease or transplant status.

In germline, CDR1 is SQVTM, CDR2 ANQGSEA. V lost 2 bases and J lost 1, with 8 bases in between. The CDR3 length is 13 residues. V usage is TRBV29-1 and J usage is TRBJ1-1; D remains unclear. This specimen was rectal tissue, taken at autopsy. The receptor's source is a female patient aged 35 to 69 with steroid-refractory graft-versus-host disease after an allogeneic stem cell transplant. Some T cells may be the graft donor's. The CDR3 region is CSVEWRANTEAFF. The CDR3, as DNA: TGCAGCGTTGAATGGAGGGCGAACACTGAAGCTTTCTTT.